This T cell receptor beta chain was sequenced during a study of CD8 T cells in ankylosing spondylitis. TCRdb re-called the 5' RACE reads through MiXCR, storing one row per CDR3 protein. Here the sample spans 200,000 to 300,000 distinct CDR3 sequences, over 9.5% being singletons. The CDR3 has 14 residues. CDR1 and CDR2 from the germline V gene are SSHAT and FNYEAQ (reference sequence). V lost 4 bases, J lost 0 bases, and 6 bases lay in between. In this sample, this clonotype turned up many times. Sequenced sample: blood, either unsorted or a sorted T cell fraction (not recorded which). V and J are TRBV7-7 and TRBJ2-2, with D unresolved. The TCR originated in a male donor with ankylosing spondylitis or in good health (not recorded which). CDR3 loop: CASSSRTNTGELFF. Written as DNA, the CDR3 is TGTGCCAGCAGCTCCCGTACGAACACCGGGGAGCTGTTTTTT.